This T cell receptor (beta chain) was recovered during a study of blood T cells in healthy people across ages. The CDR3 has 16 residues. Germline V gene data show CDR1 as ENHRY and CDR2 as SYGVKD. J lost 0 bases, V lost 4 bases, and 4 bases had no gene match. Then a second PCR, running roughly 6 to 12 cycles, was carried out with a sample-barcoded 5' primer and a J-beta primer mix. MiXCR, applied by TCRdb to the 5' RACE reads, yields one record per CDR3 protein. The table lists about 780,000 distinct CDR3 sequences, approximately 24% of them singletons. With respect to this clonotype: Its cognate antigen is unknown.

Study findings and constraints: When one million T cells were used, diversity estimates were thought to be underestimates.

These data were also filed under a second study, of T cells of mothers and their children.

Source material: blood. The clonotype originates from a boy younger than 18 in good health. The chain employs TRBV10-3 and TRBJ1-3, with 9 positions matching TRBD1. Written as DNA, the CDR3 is TGTGCCATCAGTGGCACAGGGGGCTCCTCTGGAAACACCATATATTTT. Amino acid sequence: CAISGTGGSSGNTIYF.